One T cell receptor beta chain is described in this entry. The antigen remains unidentified. The data derive from a study of CD8+ T cells in alopecia areata. General study findings and limits: Lesional tissue from the scalp (especially in alopecia totalis/universalis) showed higher clonality than normal scalp.

Trimming stripped 4 bases from V and 4 bases from J, with 7 bases between. The CDR3 runs to 11 residues. Germline V gene data show CDR1 as GTSNPN and CDR2 as SVGIG (reference sequence). The sample's treatment: oral pan-JAK inhibitor, 5-10 mg twice daily. It was cDNA, reverse transcribed from extracted RNA, that served as the sequencing template. Clones were sequenced by immunoSEQ multiplex PCR, and TCRdb holds only the in-frame ones, with some missing. The profile shows some 110,000 clones, about 54% of them singletons. This chain connects TRBV30 to TRBJ1-2, with D unresolved. The clonotype comes from a human donor with alopecia areata. The sequencing used CD8+ T cells sorted from blood, collected at week 4, from a patient treated with tofacitinib. CDR3 sequence: CAWTDGYGYTF. CDR3 bases: TGTGCCTGGACAGACGGCTATGGCTACACCTTC.